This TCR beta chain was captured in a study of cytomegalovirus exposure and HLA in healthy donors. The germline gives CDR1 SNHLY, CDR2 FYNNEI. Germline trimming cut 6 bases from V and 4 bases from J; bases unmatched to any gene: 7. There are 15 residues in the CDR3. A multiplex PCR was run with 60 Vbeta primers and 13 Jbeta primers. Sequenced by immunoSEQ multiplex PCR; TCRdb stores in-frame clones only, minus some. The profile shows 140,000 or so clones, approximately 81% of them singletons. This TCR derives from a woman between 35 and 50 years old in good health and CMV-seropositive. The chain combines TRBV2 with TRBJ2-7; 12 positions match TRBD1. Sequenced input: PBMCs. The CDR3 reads CASRLGTGGGYEQYF. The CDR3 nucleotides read TGTGCCAGCAGGCTCGGGACAGGGGGCGGGTACGAGCAGTACTTC.